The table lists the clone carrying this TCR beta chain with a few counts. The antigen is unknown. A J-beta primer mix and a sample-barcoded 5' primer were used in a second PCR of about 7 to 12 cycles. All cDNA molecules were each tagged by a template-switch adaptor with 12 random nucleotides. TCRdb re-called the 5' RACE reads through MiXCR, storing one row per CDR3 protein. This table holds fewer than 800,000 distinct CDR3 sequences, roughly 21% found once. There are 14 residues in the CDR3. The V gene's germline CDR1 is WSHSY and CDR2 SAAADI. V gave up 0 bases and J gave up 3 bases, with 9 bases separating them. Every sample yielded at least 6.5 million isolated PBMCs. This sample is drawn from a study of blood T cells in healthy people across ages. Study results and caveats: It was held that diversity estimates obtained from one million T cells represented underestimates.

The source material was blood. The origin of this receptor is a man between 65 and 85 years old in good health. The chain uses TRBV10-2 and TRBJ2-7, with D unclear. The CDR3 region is CASSESLTDYEQYF. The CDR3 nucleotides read TGCGCCAGCAGTGAGTCCCTAACTGACTACGAGCAGTACTTC.